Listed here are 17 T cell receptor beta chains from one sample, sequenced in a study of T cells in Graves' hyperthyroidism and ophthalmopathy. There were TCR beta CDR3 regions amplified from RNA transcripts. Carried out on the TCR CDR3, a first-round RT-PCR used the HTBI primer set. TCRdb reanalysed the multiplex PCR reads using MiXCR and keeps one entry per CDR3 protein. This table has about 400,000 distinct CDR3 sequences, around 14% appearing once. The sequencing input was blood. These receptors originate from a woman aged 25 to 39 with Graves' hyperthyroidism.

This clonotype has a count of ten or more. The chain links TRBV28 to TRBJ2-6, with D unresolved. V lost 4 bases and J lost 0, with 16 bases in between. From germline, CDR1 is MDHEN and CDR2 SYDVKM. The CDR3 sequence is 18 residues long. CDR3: CASSSILFHPSGANVLTF. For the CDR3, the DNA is TGTGCCAGCAGTTCTATCCTGTTTCACCCCTCTGGGGCCAACGTCCTGACTTTC.

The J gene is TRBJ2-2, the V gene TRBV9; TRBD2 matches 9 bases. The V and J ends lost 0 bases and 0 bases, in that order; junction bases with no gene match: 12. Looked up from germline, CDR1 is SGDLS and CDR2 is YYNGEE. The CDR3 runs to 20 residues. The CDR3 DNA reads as TGTGCCAGCAGCGTAGGGCTAGCGGGGACGGGGGGGGCGAACACCGGGGAGCTGTTTTTT. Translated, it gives CASSVGLAGTGGANTGELFF.

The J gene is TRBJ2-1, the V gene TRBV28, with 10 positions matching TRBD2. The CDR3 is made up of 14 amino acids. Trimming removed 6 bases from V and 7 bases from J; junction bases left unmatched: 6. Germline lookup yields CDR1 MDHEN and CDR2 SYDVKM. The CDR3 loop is CASRKAGGRNEQFF. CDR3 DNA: TGTGCCAGCAGAAAAGCGGGAGGGAGGAATGAGCAGTTCTTC.

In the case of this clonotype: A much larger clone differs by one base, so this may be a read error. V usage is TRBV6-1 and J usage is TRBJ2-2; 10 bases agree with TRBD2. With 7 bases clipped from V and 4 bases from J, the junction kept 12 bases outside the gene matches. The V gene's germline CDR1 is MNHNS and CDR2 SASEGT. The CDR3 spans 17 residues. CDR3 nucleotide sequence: TGTGCCAGCATCCCAGTAGCGGGGGGCCTGACCACCGGGGAGCTGTTTTTT. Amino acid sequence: CASIPVAGGLTTGELFF.

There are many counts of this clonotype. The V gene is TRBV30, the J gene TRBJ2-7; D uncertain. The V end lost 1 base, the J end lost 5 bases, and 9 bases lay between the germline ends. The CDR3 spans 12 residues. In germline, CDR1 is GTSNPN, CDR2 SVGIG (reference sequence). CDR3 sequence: CAWSGIGHEQYF. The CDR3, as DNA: TGTGCCTGGAGTGGGATTGGCCACGAGCAGTACTTC.

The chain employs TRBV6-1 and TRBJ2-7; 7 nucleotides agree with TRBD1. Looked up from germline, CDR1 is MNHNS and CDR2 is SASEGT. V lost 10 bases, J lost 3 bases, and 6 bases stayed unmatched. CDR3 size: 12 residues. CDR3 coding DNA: TGTGCCATCGGACAGGTAAACTACGAGCAGTACTTC. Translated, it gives CAIGQVNYEQYF.

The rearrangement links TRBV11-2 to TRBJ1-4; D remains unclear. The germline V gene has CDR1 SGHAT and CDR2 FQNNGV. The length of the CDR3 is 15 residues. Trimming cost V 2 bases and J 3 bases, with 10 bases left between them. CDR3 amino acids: CASSLSPGANEKLFF. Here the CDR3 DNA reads TGTGCCAGCAGCTTATCTCCTGGGGCTAATGAAAAACTGTTTTTT.

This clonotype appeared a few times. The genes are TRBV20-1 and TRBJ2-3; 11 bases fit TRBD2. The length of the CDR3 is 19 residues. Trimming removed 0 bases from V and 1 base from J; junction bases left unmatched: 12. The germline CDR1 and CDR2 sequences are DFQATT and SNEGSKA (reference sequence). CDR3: CSARDRLLAGGWGTDTQYF. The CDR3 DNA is TGCAGTGCTAGAGATCGGTTGCTAGCGGGAGGCTGGGGCACAGATACGCAGTATTTT.

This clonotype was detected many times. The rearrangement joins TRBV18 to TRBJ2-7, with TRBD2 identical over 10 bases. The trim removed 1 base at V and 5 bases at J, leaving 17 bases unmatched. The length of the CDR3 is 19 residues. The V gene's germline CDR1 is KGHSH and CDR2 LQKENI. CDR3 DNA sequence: TGTGCCAGCTCACCACGTGGGACTAGCGATCATCCCTTTAAAAACGAGCAGTACTTC. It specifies CASSPRGTSDHPFKNEQYF.

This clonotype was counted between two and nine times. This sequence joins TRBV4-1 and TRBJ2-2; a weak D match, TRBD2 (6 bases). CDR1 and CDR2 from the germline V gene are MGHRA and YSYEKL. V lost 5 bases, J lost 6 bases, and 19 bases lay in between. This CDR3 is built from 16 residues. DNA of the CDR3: TGCGCCAGCAGCATCCGGGACTCCGGGCTGGCCGGGGAGCTGTTTTTT. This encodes CASSIRDSGLAGELFF.

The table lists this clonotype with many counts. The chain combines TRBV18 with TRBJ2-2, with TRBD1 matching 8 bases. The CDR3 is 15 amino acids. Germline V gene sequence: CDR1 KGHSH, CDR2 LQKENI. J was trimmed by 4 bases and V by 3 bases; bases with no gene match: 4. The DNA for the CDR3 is TGTGCCAGCTCACCGACAGGGGCGGGCACCGGGGAGCTGTTTTTT. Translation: CASSPTGAGTGELFF.

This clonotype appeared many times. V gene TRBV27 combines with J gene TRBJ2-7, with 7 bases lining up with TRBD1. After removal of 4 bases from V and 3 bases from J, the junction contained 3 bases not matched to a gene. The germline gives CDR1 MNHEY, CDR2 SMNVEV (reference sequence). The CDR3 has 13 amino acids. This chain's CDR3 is CASSWGQYYEQYF. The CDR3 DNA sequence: TGTGCCAGCAGTTGGGGACAGTACTACGAGCAGTACTTC.

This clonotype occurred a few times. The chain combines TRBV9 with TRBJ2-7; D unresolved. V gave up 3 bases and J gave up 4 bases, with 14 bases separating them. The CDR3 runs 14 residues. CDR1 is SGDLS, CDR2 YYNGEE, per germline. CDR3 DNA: TGTGCCAGCAGCGGGGGAACACTTGGGTACGAGCAGTACTTC. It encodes CASSGGTLGYEQYF. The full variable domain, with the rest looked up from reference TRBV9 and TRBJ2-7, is DSGVTQTPKHLITATGQRVTLRCSPRSGDLSVYWYQQSLDQGLQFLIQYYNGEERAKGNILERFSAQQFPDLHSELNLSSLELGDSALYFCASSGGTLGYEQYFGPGTRLTVT.

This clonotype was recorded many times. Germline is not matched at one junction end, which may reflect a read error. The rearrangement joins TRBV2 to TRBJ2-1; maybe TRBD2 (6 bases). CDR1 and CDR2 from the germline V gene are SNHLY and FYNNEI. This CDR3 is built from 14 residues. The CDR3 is CATSGSSAYNEQFF. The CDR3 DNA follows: TGTGCCACCAGTGGGTCTAGCGCGTACAATGAGCAGTTCTTC.

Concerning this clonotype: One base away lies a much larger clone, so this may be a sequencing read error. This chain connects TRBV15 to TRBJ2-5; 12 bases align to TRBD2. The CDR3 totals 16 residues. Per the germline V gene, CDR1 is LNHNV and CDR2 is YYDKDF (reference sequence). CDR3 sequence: CAISRPKLAGGETQYF. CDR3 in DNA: TGTGCCATCAGCAGACCCAAACTAGCGGGAGGAGAGACCCAGTACTTC. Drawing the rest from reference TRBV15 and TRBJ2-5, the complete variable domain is DAMVIQNPRYQVTQFGKPVTLSCSQTLNHNVMYWYQQKSSQAPKLLFHYYDKDFNNEADTPDNFQSRRPNTSFCFLDIRSPGLGDTAMYLCAISRPKLAGGETQYFGPGTRLLVL.

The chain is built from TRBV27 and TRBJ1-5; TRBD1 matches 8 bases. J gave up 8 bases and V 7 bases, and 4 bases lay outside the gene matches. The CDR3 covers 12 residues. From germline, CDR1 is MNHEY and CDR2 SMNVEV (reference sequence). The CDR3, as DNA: TGTGCCAGCACGACAGGGGTAGAGCCCCAGCATTTT. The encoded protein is CASTTGVEPQHF.

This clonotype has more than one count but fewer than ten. CDR3: CASSLDPTPEQPQHF. CDR3 nucleotide sequence: TGCGCCAGCAGCTTGGACCCCACCCCAGAACAGCCCCAGCATTTT. The V and J genes are TRBV5-1 and TRBJ1-5; D gene ambiguous. V lost 0 bases and J lost 7, with 14 bases in between. The CDR3 consists of 15 residues. Germline lookup yields CDR1 SGHRS and CDR2 YFSETQ.